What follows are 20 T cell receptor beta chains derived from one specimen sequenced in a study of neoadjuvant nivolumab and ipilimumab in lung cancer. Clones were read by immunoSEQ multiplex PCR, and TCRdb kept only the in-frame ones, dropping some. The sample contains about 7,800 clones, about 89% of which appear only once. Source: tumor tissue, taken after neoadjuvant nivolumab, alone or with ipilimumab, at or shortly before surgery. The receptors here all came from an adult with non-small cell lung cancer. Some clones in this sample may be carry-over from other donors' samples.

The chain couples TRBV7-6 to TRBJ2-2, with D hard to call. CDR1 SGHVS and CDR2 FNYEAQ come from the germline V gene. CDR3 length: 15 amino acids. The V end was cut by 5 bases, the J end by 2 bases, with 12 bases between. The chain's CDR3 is CASSAGLTNTGELFF. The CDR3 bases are TGTGCCAGCAGCGCTGGATTAACAAACACCGGGGAGCTGTTTTTT. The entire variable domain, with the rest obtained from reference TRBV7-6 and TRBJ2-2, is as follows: GAGVSQSPRYKVTKRGQDVALRCDPISGHVSLYWYRQALGQGPEFLTYFNYEAQQDKSGLPNDRFSAERPEGSISTLTIQRTEQRDSAMYRCASSAGLTNTGELFFGEGSRLTVL.

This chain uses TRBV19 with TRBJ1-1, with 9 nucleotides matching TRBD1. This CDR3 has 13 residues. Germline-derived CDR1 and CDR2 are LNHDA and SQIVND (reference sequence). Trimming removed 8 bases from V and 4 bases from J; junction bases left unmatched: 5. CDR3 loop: CASSDRGGTEAFF. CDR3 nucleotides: TGTGCCAGTTCGGACAGGGGTGGCACTGAAGCTTTCTTT.

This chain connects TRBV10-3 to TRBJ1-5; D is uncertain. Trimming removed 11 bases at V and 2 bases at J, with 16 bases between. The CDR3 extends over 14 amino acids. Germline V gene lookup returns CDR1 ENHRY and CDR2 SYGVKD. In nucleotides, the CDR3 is TGTGCCCCCTTGGGTGAGCTGGGCAATCAGCCCCAGCATTTT. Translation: CAPLGELGNQPQHF.

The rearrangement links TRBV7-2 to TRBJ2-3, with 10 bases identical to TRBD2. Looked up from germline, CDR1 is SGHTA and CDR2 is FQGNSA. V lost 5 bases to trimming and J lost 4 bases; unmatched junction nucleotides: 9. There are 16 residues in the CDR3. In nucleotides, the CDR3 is TGTGCCAGCAGCCCCCGACTAGCGGGTGCTTCAGATACGCAGTATTTT. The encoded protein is CASSPRLAGASDTQYF.

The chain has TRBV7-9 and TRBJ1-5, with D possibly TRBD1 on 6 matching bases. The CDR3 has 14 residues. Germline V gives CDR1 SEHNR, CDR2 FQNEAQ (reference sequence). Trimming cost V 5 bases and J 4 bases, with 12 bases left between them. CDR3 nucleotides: TGTGCCAGCAGCCCAAGGGGGGGGAATCAGCCCCAGCATTTT. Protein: CASSPRGGNQPQHF.

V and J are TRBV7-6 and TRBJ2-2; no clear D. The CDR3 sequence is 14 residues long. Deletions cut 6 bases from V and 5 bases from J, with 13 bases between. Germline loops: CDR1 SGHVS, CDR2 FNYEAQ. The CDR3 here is CASRPPVGTGELFF. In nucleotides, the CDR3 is TGTGCCAGCAGGCCGCCGGTGGGAACCGGGGAGCTGTTTTTT.

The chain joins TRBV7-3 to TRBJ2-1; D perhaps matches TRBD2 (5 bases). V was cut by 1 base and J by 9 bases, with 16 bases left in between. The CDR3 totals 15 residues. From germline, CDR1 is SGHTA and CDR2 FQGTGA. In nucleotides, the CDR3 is TGTGCCAGCAGCTTAATAGCGTCTGGAGGCGGTGAGCAGTTCTTC. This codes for CASSLIASGGGEQFF.

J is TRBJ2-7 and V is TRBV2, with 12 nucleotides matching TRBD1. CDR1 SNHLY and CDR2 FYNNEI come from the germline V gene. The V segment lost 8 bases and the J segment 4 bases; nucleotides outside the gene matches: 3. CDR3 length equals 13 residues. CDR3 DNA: TGTGCCAGCGGGGGACAGGGGGCGTACGAGCAGTACTTC. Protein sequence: CASGGQGAYEQYF.

The CDR3: CASSISRGSNQPQHF. The CDR3 coding sequence is TGTGCCAGTAGTATTAGCAGGGGAAGCAATCAGCCCCAGCATTTT. The chain has TRBV19 and TRBJ1-5; weak D call: TRBD1 (6 bases). The V end lost 3 bases, the J end lost 1 base, and 10 bases lay between the germline ends. Germline loops: CDR1 LNHDA, CDR2 SQIVND (reference sequence). The length of the CDR3 is 15 residues.

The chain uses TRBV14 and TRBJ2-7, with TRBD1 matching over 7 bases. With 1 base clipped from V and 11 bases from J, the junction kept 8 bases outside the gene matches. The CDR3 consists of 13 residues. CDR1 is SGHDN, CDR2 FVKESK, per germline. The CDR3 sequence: CASSQGQGHREYF. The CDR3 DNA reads TGTGCCAGCAGCCAAGGACAGGGCCATAGGGAGTACTTC.

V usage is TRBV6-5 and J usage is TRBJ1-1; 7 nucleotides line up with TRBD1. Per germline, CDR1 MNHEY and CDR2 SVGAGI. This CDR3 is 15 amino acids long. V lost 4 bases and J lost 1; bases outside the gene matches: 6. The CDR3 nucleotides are TGTGCCAGCAGTTTTACTGGGACAGCGAACACTGAAGCTTTCTTT. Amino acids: CASSFTGTANTEAFF.

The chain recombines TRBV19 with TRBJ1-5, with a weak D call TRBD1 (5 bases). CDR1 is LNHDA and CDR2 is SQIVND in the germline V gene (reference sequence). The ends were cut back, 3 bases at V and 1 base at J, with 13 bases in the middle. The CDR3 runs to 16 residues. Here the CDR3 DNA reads TGTGCCAGTAGTATTCTCGGCAGGGACAGCAATCAGCCCCAGCATTTT. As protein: CASSILGRDSNQPQHF.

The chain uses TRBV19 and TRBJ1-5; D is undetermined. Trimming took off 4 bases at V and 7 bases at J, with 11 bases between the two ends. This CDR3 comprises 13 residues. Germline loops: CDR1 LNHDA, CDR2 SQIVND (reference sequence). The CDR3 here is CASSRRTRQPQHF. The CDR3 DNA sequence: TGTGCCAGTAGTAGACGGACTCGGCAGCCCCAGCATTTT.

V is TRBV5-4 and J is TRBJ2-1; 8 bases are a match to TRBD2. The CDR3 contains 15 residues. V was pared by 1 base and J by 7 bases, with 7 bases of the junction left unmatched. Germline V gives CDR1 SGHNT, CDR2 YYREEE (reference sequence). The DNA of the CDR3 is TGTGCCAGCAGCTTGAAGGCGGGGGGTAAAAATGAGCAGTTCTTC. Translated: CASSLKAGGKNEQFF.

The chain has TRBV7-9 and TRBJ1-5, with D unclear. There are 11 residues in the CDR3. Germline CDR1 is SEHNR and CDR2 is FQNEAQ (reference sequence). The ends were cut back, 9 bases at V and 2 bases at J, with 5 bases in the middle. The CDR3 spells CASEGNQPQHF. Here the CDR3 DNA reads TGTGCCAGTGAGGGCAATCAGCCCCAGCATTTT.

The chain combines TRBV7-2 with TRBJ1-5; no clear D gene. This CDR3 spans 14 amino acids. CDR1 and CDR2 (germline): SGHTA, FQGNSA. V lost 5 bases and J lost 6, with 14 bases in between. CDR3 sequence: CASSPATGPQPQHF. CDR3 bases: TGTGCCAGCAGCCCCGCTACGGGCCCTCAGCCCCAGCATTTT.

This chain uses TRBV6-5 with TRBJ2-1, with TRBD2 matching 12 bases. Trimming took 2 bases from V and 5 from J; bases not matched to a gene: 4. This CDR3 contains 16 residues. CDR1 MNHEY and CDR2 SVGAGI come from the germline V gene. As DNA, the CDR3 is TGTGCCAGCAGTTACCGTTGGACTAGCGGGAACAATGAGCAGTTCTTC. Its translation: CASSYRWTSGNNEQFF.

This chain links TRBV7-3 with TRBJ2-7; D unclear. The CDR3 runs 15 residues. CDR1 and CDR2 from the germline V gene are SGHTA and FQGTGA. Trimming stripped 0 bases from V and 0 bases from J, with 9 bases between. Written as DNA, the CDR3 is TGTGCCAGCAGCTTAACTGGCTCTACCTCCTACGAGCAGTACTTC. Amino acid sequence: CASSLTGSTSYEQYF. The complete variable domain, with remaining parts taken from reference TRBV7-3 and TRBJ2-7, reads GAGVSQTPSNKVTEKGKYVELRCDPISGHTALYWYRQSLGQGPEFLIYFQGTGAADDSGLPNDRFFAVRPEGSVSTLKIQRTERGDSAVYLCASSLTGSTSYEQYFGPGTRLTVT.

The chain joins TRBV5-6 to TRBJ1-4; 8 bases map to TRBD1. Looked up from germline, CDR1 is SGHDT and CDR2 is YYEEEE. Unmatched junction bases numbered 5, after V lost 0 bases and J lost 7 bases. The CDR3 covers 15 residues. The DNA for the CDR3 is TGTGCCAGCAGCTTGGTAGGACAGGGCCGTGAAAAACTGTTTTTT. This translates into CASSLVGQGREKLFF.

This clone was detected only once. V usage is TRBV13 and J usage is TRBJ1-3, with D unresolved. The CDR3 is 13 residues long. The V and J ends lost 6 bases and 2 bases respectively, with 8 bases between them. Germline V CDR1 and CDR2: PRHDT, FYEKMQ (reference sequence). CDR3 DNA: TGTGCCAGCAGAAGAAGGACTGGAAACACCATATATTTT. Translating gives CASRRRTGNTIYF.